This T cell receptor beta chain was obtained from a study of early stage breast cancer tumors. This clone was detected a few times. Its matching antigen is unknown. TCRdb's table, derived via immunoSEQ multiplex PCR, lists solely in-frame clones and lacks some. The sample lists about 28,000 clones, roughly 50% occurring once. Trimming stripped 4 bases from V and 5 bases from J, with 11 bases between. The germline V gene encodes CDR1 SQVTM and CDR2 ANQGSEA. This CDR3 contains 13 residues. Study-level findings and limits: Most shared enriched TCRB sequences were commonly generated ones. Chain pairing and CD4, CD8 or FOXP3 expression were not captured. Tumors had approximately 2.5-fold higher T cell density than normal breast. In about 85% of the 16 patients, blood comparison separated tumor from normal breast.

The chain has TRBV29-1 and TRBJ2-2; a weak D match, TRBD2 (6 bases). The TCR comes from a person aged 45-60 years with breast cancer. Material: breast tumor tissue. The CDR3 spells CSVVTGRTGELFF. The CDR3 bases are TGCAGCGTTGTTACCGGGAGAACCGGGGAGCTGTTTTTT.